There are a few counts of the clone carrying this TCR beta chain. The antigen remains undetermined. These data originate in a study of beta chain features in type 1 diabetes. Each sorted population was over 95% pure. Expressed TCRB transcripts were sequenced after all isolated RNA was converted to cDNA. This table comes from immunoSEQ multiplex PCR, and its TCRdb copy is limited to in-frame clones, with some not included. The sample yields about 170,000 clones, roughly 7.1% seen once. General observations from the study: All four CD4+ subsets from Type 1 diabetes patients carried moderately but significantly shorter TCRB CDR3s. Unsettled here was the matter of whether HLA type influences TCRB rearrangement. It was possible that PCR favored shorter templates, equally so in patients and controls. Type 1 diabetes patients had fewer VDJ junction insertions and more deletions.

This CDR3 has 14 residues. V was pared by 8 bases and J by 8 bases, with 11 bases of the junction left unmatched. In germline, CDR1 is MDHEN, CDR2 SYDVKM. The sample consisted of central memory CD4+ T cells from blood. The chain recombines TRBV28 with TRBJ1-4; 7 nucleotides agree with TRBD1. This clonotype was sampled from a woman between 40 and 55 years old with type 1 diabetes. CDR3 in DNA: TGTGCCAGCGGCCAGGGGGGAGGAACGGAAAAACTGTTTTTT. This codes for CASGQGGGTEKLFF.